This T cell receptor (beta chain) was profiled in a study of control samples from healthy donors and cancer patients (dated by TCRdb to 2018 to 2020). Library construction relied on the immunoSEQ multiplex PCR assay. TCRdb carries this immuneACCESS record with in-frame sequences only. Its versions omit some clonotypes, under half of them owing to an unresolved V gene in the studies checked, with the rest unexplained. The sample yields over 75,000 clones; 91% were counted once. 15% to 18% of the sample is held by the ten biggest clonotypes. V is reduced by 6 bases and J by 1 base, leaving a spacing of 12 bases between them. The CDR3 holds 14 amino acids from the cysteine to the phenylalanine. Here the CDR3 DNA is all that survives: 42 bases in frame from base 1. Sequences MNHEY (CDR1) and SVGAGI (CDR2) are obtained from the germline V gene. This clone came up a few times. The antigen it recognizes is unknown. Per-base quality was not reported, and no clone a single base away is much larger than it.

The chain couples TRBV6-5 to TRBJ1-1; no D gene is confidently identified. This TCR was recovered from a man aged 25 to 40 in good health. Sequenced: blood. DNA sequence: TGTGCCAGCAGGAGACTTGGTTCGAACACTGAAGCTTTCTTT. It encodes CASRRLGSNTEAFF.